The 14 T cell receptor beta chains given below trace back to one sample, sequenced in a study of blood T cell repertoires in COVID-19. The method was immunoSEQ multiplex PCR; TCRdb's version includes in-frame clones alone and lacks a portion of them. The sample carries about half a million clones, 80% to 90% recorded once. The sequenced sample was peripheral blood. The receptors were sampled from a human donor in a cohort sampled during active COVID-19.

This clone was observed a few times. The chain is built from TRBV3-1 (or the pseudogene TRBV3-2) and TRBJ1-1, with D uncertain. In germline, CDR1 is LGHDT, CDR2 YNNKEL (reference sequence). The CDR3 consists of 15 residues. Trimming pared 1 base from V and 5 bases from J, leaving 14 bases between. The CDR3 protein is CASSQAMVRTTEAFF. In nucleotides, the CDR3 is TGTGCCAGCAGCCAAGCGATGGTACGAACAACTGAAGCTTTCTTT.

This chain uses TRBV6-1 with TRBJ2-1; 13 bases are a match to TRBD2. Germline V gene sequence: CDR1 MNHNS, CDR2 SASEGT. After removal of 3 bases from V and 8 bases from J, the junction contained 4 bases not matched to a gene. This CDR3 spans 15 amino acids. CDR3 in DNA: TGTGCCAGCAGTGAGACGACTAGCGGGAGGTATGAGCAGTTCTTC. Translation: CASSETTSGRYEQFF.

The V and J genes are TRBV7-2 and TRBJ1-5; D is ambiguous. V was clipped by 0 bases and J by 4 bases, with 7 bases between them. This CDR3 comprises 14 residues. Germline CDR1 SGHTA, CDR2 FQGNSA. The chain's CDR3 is CASSLASGNQPQHF. In DNA form, the CDR3 reads TGTGCCAGCAGCTTAGCGAGCGGGAATCAGCCCCAGCATTTT.

This chain joins TRBV5-4 and TRBJ2-7; 10 bases are a match to TRBD2. The CDR3 consists of 17 residues. Germline CDR1 is SGHNT and CDR2 is YYREEE (reference sequence). The V and J ends lost 1 base and 1 base, in that order; junction bases with no gene match: 8. The CDR3 DNA reads as TGTGCCAGCAGCTTGCACCCTAGCGGGAGAGCGTCCTACGAGCAGTACTTC. This sequence encodes CASSLHPSGRASYEQYF.

This chain connects TRBV7-6 to TRBJ2-3, with 13 bases fitting TRBD2. Germline V gene data show CDR1 as SGHVS and CDR2 as FNYEAQ. V dropped 5 bases and J dropped 6; count of bases not matched to a gene: 2. This CDR3 spans 14 amino acids. The CDR3 spells CASSPTSGRDTQYF. In DNA, the CDR3 is TGTGCCAGCAGCCCGACTAGCGGGAGGGATACGCAGTATTTT. The whole variable domain, remainder taken from reference TRBV7-6 and TRBJ2-3, is GAGVSQSPRYKVTKRGQDVALRCDPISGHVSLYWYRQALGQGPEFLTYFNYEAQQDKSGLPNDRFSAERPEGSISTLTIQRTEQRDSAMYRCASSPTSGRDTQYFGPGTRLTVL.

This clone was observed once. The chain joins TRBV5-1 to TRBJ1-1; 8 bases fit TRBD1. This CDR3 spans 17 amino acids. Germline-derived CDR1 and CDR2 are SGHRS and YFSETQ. V was pared by 4 bases and J by 4 bases, with 15 bases of the junction left unmatched. The CDR3 is CASSIATGVRVGTEAFF. CDR3 nucleotide sequence: TGCGCCAGCAGCATAGCGACAGGGGTGCGAGTTGGCACTGAAGCTTTCTTT.

This clone came up once. CDR3 sequence: CASSIDWDSASSYEQYF. The CDR3, as DNA: TGTGCCAGTAGTATAGATTGGGATAGCGCGAGCTCCTACGAGCAGTACTTC. The chain carries TRBV19 and TRBJ2-7, with a weak D call TRBD2 (5 bases). The CDR3 extends over 17 amino acids. CDR1 is LNHDA and CDR2 is SQIVND in the germline V gene (reference sequence). The V end was cut by 0 bases, the J end by 0 bases, with 15 bases between.

The chain couples TRBV18 to TRBJ2-1, with TRBD1 identical over 9 bases. The CDR3 covers 14 residues. Germline V gives CDR1 KGHSH, CDR2 LQKENI. The V segment lost 5 bases and the J segment 5 bases; nucleotides outside the gene matches: 4. The CDR3 coding sequence is TGTGCCAGCTCAGCGGGACAGGGCGACAATGAGCAGTTCTTC. It specifies CASSAGQGDNEQFF.

This chain uses TRBV2 with TRBJ1-1; D unresolved. Germline CDR1 SNHLY, CDR2 FYNNEI. V gave up 4 bases and J gave up 7 bases, with 10 bases separating them. The length of the CDR3 is 12 residues. The CDR3 region is CASSVVSGEAFF. The CDR3 DNA is TGTGCCAGCAGTGTGGTTTCAGGTGAAGCTTTCTTT.

This chain uses TRBV7-3 with TRBJ2-5, with 9 bases lining up with TRBD2. J was trimmed by 2 bases and V by 5 bases; bases with no gene match: 6. The CDR3 contains 15 residues. The V gene's germline CDR1 is SGHTA and CDR2 FQGTGA. CDR3 sequence reads: CASSTRLAVQETQYF. The CDR3 nucleotides read TGTGCCAGCAGCACCCGACTAGCGGTACAAGAGACCCAGTACTTC.

The chain is built from TRBV6-6 and TRBJ2-1, with D possibly TRBD1 on 5 matching bases. Germline CDR1 and CDR2: MNHNY and SVGAGI (reference sequence). The CDR3 is 16 residues long. V lost 0 bases and J lost 9, with 18 bases in between. For the CDR3, the DNA is TGTGCCAGCAGTTACTCGTTCAGGGAACGAGAAAGTGAGCAGTTCTTC. Protein product: CASSYSFRERESEQFF.

The chain carries TRBV27 and TRBJ2-3; 11 bases line up with TRBD2. The V and J ends lost 7 bases and 5 bases, in that order; junction bases with no gene match: 11. The V gene's germline CDR1 is MNHEY and CDR2 SMNVEV (reference sequence). The CDR3 loop spans 16 amino acids. The CDR3 region is CASIPLAGGGGDTQYF. In DNA, the CDR3 is TGTGCCAGCATACCCTTAGCGGGAGGGGGTGGAGATACGCAGTATTTT.

The rearrangement joins TRBV6-5 to TRBJ2-1, with D perhaps matching TRBD2 (6 bases). V lost 3 bases and J lost 5, with 14 bases in between. The germline gives CDR1 MNHEY, CDR2 SVGAGI. The CDR3 length is 15 residues. DNA for the CDR3: TGTGCCAGCAGTTATATGGCGGGACTTAACAATGAGCAGTTCTTC. Amino acids: CASSYMAGLNNEQFF.

With regard to this clone: Other nucleotide sequences from this sample produce the same CDR3. This rearrangement joins TRBV7-3 to TRBJ2-5; D might be TRBD2 (5 bases). The ends were cut back, 5 bases at V and 5 bases at J, with 15 bases in the middle. The germline gives CDR1 SGHTA, CDR2 FQGTGA. The CDR3 has 14 amino acids. Here the CDR3 DNA reads TGTGCCAGCAGCCCCGGCGGAGGTCAGGAGACCCAGTACTTC. Translating gives CASSPGGGQETQYF.